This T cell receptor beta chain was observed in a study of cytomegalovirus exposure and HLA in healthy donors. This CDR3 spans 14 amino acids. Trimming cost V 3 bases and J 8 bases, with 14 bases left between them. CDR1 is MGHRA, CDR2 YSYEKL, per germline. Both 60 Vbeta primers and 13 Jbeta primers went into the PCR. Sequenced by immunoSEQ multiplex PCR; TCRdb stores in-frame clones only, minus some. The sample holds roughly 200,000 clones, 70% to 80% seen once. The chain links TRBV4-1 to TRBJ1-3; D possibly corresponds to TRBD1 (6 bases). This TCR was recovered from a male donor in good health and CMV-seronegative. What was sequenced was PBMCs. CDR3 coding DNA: TGCGCCAGCAGCCAGGAGGCACAGGGACACACCATATATTTT. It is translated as CASSQEAQGHTIYF.